The 11 T cell receptor beta chains listed next were all sequenced from one sample in a study of shared clonotypes between healthy human individuals. The protocol was immunoSEQ multiplex PCR, while the TCRdb copy is restricted to in-frame clones and leaves out a portion. The table has approximately 980,000 clones, 60% to 85% seen once. Sequencing was carried out using memory CD4+ T cells sorted from blood. Described subset: CD45RA-negative fraction. The source is a man aged 18 to 29 in good health.

This clone showed up many times. This chain uses TRBV4-1 with TRBJ2-1; 11 positions agree with TRBD2. Germline CDR1 is MGHRA and CDR2 is YSYEKL. The CDR3 has 18 residues. Unmatched junction bases numbered 9, after V lost 0 bases and J lost 5 bases. CDR3 in DNA: TGCGCCAGCAGCCAAGATTACCGAACTAGCGGGAGAGACAATGAGCAGTTCTTC. As protein: CASSQDYRTSGRDNEQFF.

The V call is TRBV28, the J call TRBJ1-2, with TRBD1 matching 7 bases. The CDR3 loop spans 13 amino acids. Germline values: CDR1 MDHEN, CDR2 SYDVKM. Trimming at V came to 2 bases and at J to 8 bases, leaving 5 bases not matched to a gene. CDR3 bases: TGTGCCAGCAGTTTAGACAGGGCATCGGGCTACACCTTC. Its protein product is CASSLDRASGYTF.

The J gene is TRBJ2-3, the V gene TRBV2, with D maybe TRBD2 (5 bases). Trimming left V 0 bases short and J 8 bases short, with 12 bases between. The germline CDR1 and CDR2 sequences are SNHLY and FYNNEI. This CDR3 contains 14 residues. CDR3: CASSEAVNGGTQYF. DNA of the CDR3: TGTGCCAGCAGTGAAGCCGTCAACGGAGGTACGCAGTATTTT.

The chain has TRBV28 and TRBJ1-3, with D maybe TRBD1 (6 bases). This CDR3 is 15 amino acids long. V shed 6 bases and J shed 4 bases, with 16 bases lying between them. Germline-derived CDR1 and CDR2 are MDHEN and SYDVKM. CDR3 DNA: TGTGCCAGCAGCGCTGGGGGGGGCCTCGGAAACACCATATATTTT. Encoded protein: CASSAGGGLGNTIYF. The full variable domain, its missing parts supplied by reference TRBV28 and TRBJ1-3, is DVKVTQSSRYLVKRTGEKVFLECVQDMDHENMFWYRQDPGLGLRLIYFSYDVKMKEKGDIPEGYSVSREKKERFSLILESASTNQTSMYLCASSAGGGLGNTIYFGEGSWLTVV.

The genes are TRBV27 and TRBJ2-5, with TRBD2 matching over 7 bases. This CDR3 spans 16 amino acids. The junction had 11 bases not matched to a gene; V was cut back by 4 bases and J by 3 bases. CDR1 is MNHEY and CDR2 is SMNVEV in the germline V gene (reference sequence). CDR3 in DNA: TGTGCCAGCAGTTCCTTTTCCTATGGGGGGGAAGAGACCCAGTACTTC. Translating gives CASSSFSYGGEETQYF.

This clone has a handful of counts. This rearrangement joins TRBV6-1 to TRBJ1-6, with D tentatively TRBD1 (6 bases). The CDR3 contains 16 residues. Deletions cut 2 bases from V and 0 bases from J, with 8 bases between. CDR1 and CDR2 (germline): MNHNS, SASEGT. The CDR3 loop is CASSETGSSYNSPLHF. CDR3 DNA sequence: TGTGCCAGCAGTGAAACAGGGAGCTCCTATAATTCACCCCTCCACTTT.

This chain joins TRBV6-5 and TRBJ1-2; possible D gene TRBD1, 5 bases. Looked up from germline, CDR1 is MNHEY and CDR2 is SVGAGI. The length of the CDR3 is 16 residues. V gave up 2 bases and J gave up 3 bases, with 16 bases separating them. CDR3 in amino acids: CASSYIWGRGDYGYTF. The CDR3 DNA reads as TGTGCCAGCAGTTACATTTGGGGCCGTGGGGACTATGGCTACACCTTC.

V usage is TRBV25-1 and J usage is TRBJ2-7, with 7 nucleotides matching TRBD2. Trimming took 5 bases from V and 0 from J; bases not matched to a gene: 13. This CDR3 is 17 amino acids long. Germline V lookup: CDR1 MGHDK, CDR2 SYGVNS. CDR3 amino acids: CASSFLLAGLNSYEQYF. DNA of the CDR3: TGTGCCAGCAGTTTCCTGTTAGCGGGCCTAAACTCCTACGAGCAGTACTTC.

J is TRBJ1-6 and V is TRBV6-5, with D unclear. Germline V gene lookup returns CDR1 MNHEY and CDR2 SVGAGI. The CDR3 runs to 14 residues. V lost 5 bases to trimming and J lost 5 bases, with 10 bases between them. CDR3 loop: CASSPRPNNSPLHF. In DNA, the CDR3 is TGTGCCAGCAGTCCCCGTCCGAATAATTCACCCCTCCACTTT.

V usage is TRBV9 and J usage is TRBJ1-5, with 7 bases fitting TRBD1. The germline CDR1 and CDR2 sequences are SGDLS and YYNGEE. The V and J ends lost 4 bases and 4 bases, in that order; junction bases with no gene match: 8. The CDR3 has 15 amino acids. The CDR3 region is CASSTTGNENQPQHF. The CDR3 region has the DNA TGTGCCAGCAGCACGACAGGGAATGAAAATCAGCCCCAGCATTTT.

The V call is TRBV5-1, the J call TRBJ1-2; 9 bases fit TRBD1. Germline V gene lookup returns CDR1 SGHRS and CDR2 YFSETQ. The CDR3 is 15 amino acids. Trimming cost V 4 bases and J 4 bases; bases outside gene matches: 8. The CDR3 bases are TGCGCCAGCAGCCCAGAACAGGGGGCGCTCTATGGCTACACCTTC. Its protein product is CASSPEQGALYGYTF.